A single sample gave rise to the 17 T cell receptor beta chains below, sequenced in a study of CD8+ T cells in alopecia areata. Stated treatment: oral pan-JAK inhibitor, 5-10 mg twice daily. In each case, RNA was isolated and then reverse transcribed into cDNA as the sequencing template. Sequenced by immunoSEQ multiplex PCR; TCRdb stores in-frame clones only, minus some. The top ten hold around a sixth of the sample, which has 140,000 to 150,000 clones, 45% to 60% seen once. Sequencing was performed on CD8+ T cells sorted from blood, taken at week 4, from a patient treated with tofacitinib. The receptors were sampled from a human donor with alopecia areata.

This rearrangement joins TRBV5-4 to TRBJ2-3, with TRBD2 matching 7 bases. V shed 3 bases and J 4 bases; nucleotides not matched to a gene: 5. This CDR3 has 14 residues. Germline V CDR1 and CDR2: SGHNT, YYREEE (reference sequence). Here the CDR3 reads CASSYGLDPDTQYF. The CDR3 region has the DNA TGTGCCAGCAGCTACGGACTAGACCCAGATACGCAGTATTTT.

The chain carries TRBV15 and TRBJ2-5, with D possibly being TRBD1 (5 bases). Germline CDR1 and CDR2: LNHNV and YYDKDF (reference sequence). This CDR3 is built from 14 residues. Trimming removed 0 bases from V and 5 bases from J, with 10 bases in between. DNA for the CDR3: TGTGCCACCAGCAGAGATAGGGGTTGGGAGACCCAGTACTTC. Residues: CATSRDRGWETQYF.

This rearrangement joins TRBV15 to TRBJ1-2; D gene ambiguous. The germline gives CDR1 LNHNV, CDR2 YYDKDF (reference sequence). Trimming took 5 bases from V and 4 from J, leaving 8 bases between them. This CDR3 contains 12 residues. This CDR3 is CATSLEGYGYTF. DNA for the CDR3: TGTGCCACCAGCTTGGAAGGCTATGGCTACACCTTC. The variable domain in full, with the rest retrieved from reference TRBV15 and TRBJ1-2, is DAMVIQNPRYQVTQFGKPVTLSCSQTLNHNVMYWYQQKSSQAPKLLFHYYDKDFNNEADTPDNFQSRRPNTSFCFLDIRSPGLGDTAMYLCATSLEGYGYTFGSGTRLTVV.

This clone was observed a few times. Other DNA sequences of this sample code for an identical CDR3. This chain connects TRBV29-1 to TRBJ2-7; 9 nucleotides align to TRBD1. The CDR3 spans 12 residues. V trimming: 6 bases; J trimming: 3 bases; junction bases outside the gene matches: 3. In germline, CDR1 is SQVTM, CDR2 ANQGSEA. The CDR3 is CSVGGQGYEQYF. CDR3 nucleotides: TGCAGCGTGGGGGGACAGGGCTACGAGCAGTACTTC.

This clone was picked up a small number of times. This sequence joins TRBV6-5 and TRBJ1-1; weak D call: TRBD1 (5 bases). Per germline, CDR1 MNHEY and CDR2 SVGAGI. CDR3 length: 14 amino acids. Trimming left V 6 bases short and J 4 bases short, with 15 bases between. The CDR3 sequence is CASSISQGTTEAFF. CDR3 sequence (DNA): TGTGCCAGCAGCATCTCCCAAGGGACCACTGAAGCTTTCTTT.

This chain uses TRBV5-1 with TRBJ2-5, with 12 bases aligning to TRBD2. The length of the CDR3 is 16 residues. The V segment lost 4 bases and the J segment 1 base; nucleotides outside the gene matches: 5. Germline V gene data show CDR1 as SGHRS and CDR2 as YFSETQ. The CDR3 reads CASSLRLAGVQETQYF. As DNA, the CDR3 is TGCGCCAGCAGCCTCCGACTAGCGGGGGTCCAAGAGACCCAGTACTTC. Drawing the rest from reference TRBV5-1 and TRBJ2-5, the complete variable domain is KAGVTQTPRYLIKTRGQQVTLSCSPISGHRSVSWYQQTPGQGLQFLFEYFSETQRNKGNFPGRFSGRQFSNSRSEMNVSTLELGDSALYLCASSLRLAGVQETQYFGPGTRLLVL.

This clone was counted only a few times. V usage is TRBV28 and J usage is TRBJ2-7; the match to TRBD1 covers 9 bases. The V gene's germline CDR1 is MDHEN and CDR2 SYDVKM. V lost 7 bases to trimming and J lost 2 bases; unmatched junction nucleotides: 9. The CDR3 has 15 residues. Here the CDR3 reads CASTDRQGVTYEQYF. The DNA of the CDR3 is TGTGCCAGCACGGATAGACAGGGGGTGACCTACGAGCAGTACTTC.

The rearrangement links TRBV4-1 to TRBJ1-2, with no clear D. This CDR3 has 13 amino acids. V was clipped by 1 base and J by 4 bases, with 7 bases between them. The V gene's germline CDR1 is MGHRA and CDR2 YSYEKL. In DNA, the CDR3 is TGCGCCAGCAGCCAAGTGGGATTCTATGGCTACACCTTC. Its protein product is CASSQVGFYGYTF.

This chain connects TRBV19 to TRBJ2-7; perhaps TRBD2 as D (5 bases). The V gene lost 6 bases and the J gene lost 4 bases, with 16 bases spanning the gap. Germline CDR1 is LNHDA and CDR2 is SQIVND (reference sequence). The CDR3 covers 14 residues. CDR3 coding DNA: TGTGCCAGTAGCCCCGGACGGGATGAATACGAGCAGTACTTC. It encodes CASSPGRDEYEQYF.

The chain joins TRBV9 to TRBJ2-2, with 7 bases aligning to TRBD1. The CDR3 is made up of 13 amino acids. The trim removed 3 bases at V and 4 bases at J, leaving 0 bases unmatched. Germline loops: CDR1 SGDLS, CDR2 YYNGEE. CDR3 in amino acids: CASSGDSTGELFF. CDR3 coding DNA: TGTGCCAGCAGCGGGGACAGCACCGGGGAGCTGTTTTTT.

The chain joins TRBV11-2 to TRBJ1-5; D is uncertain. The CDR3 is 14 amino acids. The V end was cut by 1 base, the J end by 2 bases, with 6 bases between. CDR1 is SGHAT, CDR2 FQNNGV, per germline. CDR3 bases: TGTGCCAGCAGCTTAGGAGGTGGCAATCAGCCCCAGCATTTT. Its protein is CASSLGGGNQPQHF.

This clone was seen a few times. The rearrangement links TRBV2 to TRBJ1-1; D uncertain. V lost 7 bases and J lost 3, with 9 bases in between. This CDR3 contains 12 residues. Germline V gene lookup returns CDR1 SNHLY and CDR2 FYNNEI. CDR3 DNA: TGTGCCAGCACCGGTGGGGACACTGAAGCTTTCTTT. Translation gives CASTGGDTEAFF.

The V call is TRBV14, the J call TRBJ1-2; no definite D call. Germline lookup yields CDR1 SGHDN and CDR2 FVKESK. CDR3 length: 14 residues. The ends were cut back, 4 bases at V and 2 bases at J, with 11 bases in the middle. In nucleotides, the CDR3 is TGTGCCAGCAGCCCACTGCCGATGAACTATGGCTACACCTTC. Translated: CASSPLPMNYGYTF.

The rearrangement uses TRBV29-1 and TRBJ2-3; 9 bases match TRBD2. The germline V gene has CDR1 SQVTM and CDR2 ANQGSEA. The trim removed 7 bases at V and 1 base at J, leaving 18 bases unmatched. The CDR3 covers 18 residues. CDR3 loop: CSAVGAERGVQRTDTQYF. The CDR3 DNA is TGCAGCGCCGTCGGGGCCGAGCGGGGGGTCCAACGCACAGATACGCAGTATTTT.

This rearrangement joins TRBV15 to TRBJ1-4, with D possibly matching TRBD1 (5 bases). There are 14 residues in the CDR3. The V gene's germline CDR1 is LNHNV and CDR2 YYDKDF (reference sequence). V lost 8 bases and J 5 bases, leaving 15 bases between the germline ends. CDR3 region: CATSGGTGNEKLFF. The CDR3 coding sequence is TGTGCCACCTCCGGGGGGACCGGGAATGAAAAACTGTTTTTT.

This clone was seen a handful of times. This chain links TRBV4-3 with TRBJ2-5; the D call may be TRBD1 or TRBD2 (5 bases each). The V end was cut by 0 bases, the J end by 1 base, with 12 bases between. The germline gives CDR1 LGHNA, CDR2 YSLEER. The CDR3 consists of 16 residues. CDR3 in amino acids: CASSQEGLGTQETQYF. The CDR3 bases are TGCGCCAGCAGCCAAGAAGGTCTGGGGACCCAAGAGACCCAGTACTTC.

This chain joins TRBV29-1 and TRBJ2-1, with TRBD1 matching over 7 bases. CDR3 size: 14 residues. From germline, CDR1 is SQVTM and CDR2 ANQGSEA. Trimming took 8 bases from V and 6 from J; bases not matched to a gene: 13. The CDR3 region is CSLNAGGVGNEQFF. Here the CDR3 DNA reads TGCAGCCTAAACGCAGGGGGAGTCGGCAATGAGCAGTTCTTC.